The clone carrying this TCR beta chain was counted only a few times. Its antigen is unknown. PCR involved 60 Vbeta and 13 Jbeta primers. TCRdb's table, derived via immunoSEQ multiplex PCR, lists solely in-frame clones and lacks some. The repertoire has about 160,000 clones, around four fifths of them found once; the top ten carry 1.3%. Germline V lookup: CDR1 MNHEY, CDR2 SVGAGI. The CDR3 consists of 13 residues. V shed 5 bases and J shed 7 bases, with 11 bases lying between them. This specimen belongs to a study of cytomegalovirus exposure and HLA in healthy donors. General observations from the study: The number of N-insertions in an Asian-associated ancestry cluster was reportedly below the roughly 660-donor mean in a later analysis. With DRB1 most and HLA-C fewest, TCR association rates differed between HLA loci in a later analysis.

The chain recombines TRBV6-5 with TRBJ1-4, with D perhaps matching TRBD1 (5 bases). The specimen was PBMCs. This TCR was sampled from a man younger than 45 in good health and CMV-seronegative. The CDR3, as DNA: TGTGCCAGCAGTGCGCGGGGCGTTGAAAAACTGTTTTTT. Amino acid sequence: CASSARGVEKLFF.